Below, 21 T cell receptor beta chains from the same sample are listed, as sequenced in a study of beta chain features in type 1 diabetes. The sequenced template was cDNA made from the entire isolated RNA. Some clones are missing from TCRdb's copy, which holds only in-frame ones; the method was immunoSEQ multiplex PCR. In the table there are hundreds of thousands of clones, roughly 15% of which are singletons. The sequencing sample was made of naive CD4+ T cells from blood. These receptors all stem from a man aged 18 to 30 in good health.

This chain uses TRBV6-5 with TRBJ2-3, with a weak D call TRBD2 (5 bases). V lost 8 bases and J lost 6, with 9 bases in between. The germline gives CDR1 MNHEY, CDR2 SVGAGI. This CDR3 is built from 11 residues. CDR3 region: CASASGDTQYF. The CDR3 nucleotides read TGTGCCAGCGCCTCGGGGGATACGCAGTATTTT.

The chain employs TRBV7-2 and TRBJ2-7, with D unresolved. V lost 4 bases and J lost 3, with 13 bases in between. There are 14 residues in the CDR3. Germline CDR1 and CDR2: SGHTA and FQGNSA. The CDR3 DNA reads TGTGCCAGCAGCTCCGGATCCTTGGGCTACGAGCAGTACTTC. It specifies CASSSGSLGYEQYF.

This clone has a handful of counts. The rearrangement links TRBV30 to TRBJ2-1; the D gene is possibly TRBD2 (7 bases). Germline assignment: CDR1 GTSNPN and CDR2 SVGIG (reference sequence). V was trimmed by 3 bases and J by 7 bases, leaving 16 bases between them. This CDR3 is built from 14 residues. The CDR3 DNA is TGTGCCTGGAGAAAGGCGGGGGCGCGGAATGAGCAGTTCTTC. Its translation: CAWRKAGARNEQFF.

The chain recombines TRBV4-1 with TRBJ2-1; 11 bases are a match to TRBD2. This CDR3 is 17 amino acids long. V lost 6 bases, J lost 0 bases, and 7 bases stayed unmatched. Germline CDR1 and CDR2: MGHRA and YSYEKL. The CDR3 protein is CASSRGLAVSSYNEQFF. The CDR3 DNA reads TGCGCCAGCAGTCGGGGACTAGCGGTTAGCTCCTACAATGAGCAGTTCTTC.

In this sample, this clone turned up a few times. The chain joins TRBV15 to TRBJ1-5; TRBD1 matches 8 bases. After removal of 2 bases from V and 0 bases from J, the junction contained 9 bases not matched to a gene. The CDR3 covers 18 residues. Germline CDR1 and CDR2: LNHNV and YYDKDF (reference sequence). The CDR3 reads CATSRLFGGTGSNQPQHF. Written as DNA, the CDR3 is TGTGCCACCAGCAGACTCTTCGGCGGGACAGGTAGCAATCAGCCCCAGCATTTT.

This clone was seen a handful of times. The chain has TRBV5-4 and TRBJ2-2; TRBD1 aligns across 8 bases. The CDR3 length is 15 residues. With 4 bases clipped from V and 4 bases from J, the junction kept 6 bases outside the gene matches. The germline V gene has CDR1 SGHNT and CDR2 YYREEE (reference sequence). CDR3 sequence (DNA): TGTGCCAGCAGCACTTTGACAGGGGTCACCGGGGAGCTGTTTTTT. Protein sequence: CASSTLTGVTGELFF.

Points on this clone: A read error may account for a junction end that differs from germline. The chain recombines TRBV6-5 with TRBJ2-1, with D unclear. The CDR3 is 13 residues long. Germline values: CDR1 MNHEY, CDR2 SVGAGI. CDR3 sequence (DNA): TGTGCCATCAGTGACCTTAGCTACAATGAGCAGTTCTTC. Translating gives CAISDLSYNEQFF.

The chain carries TRBV18 and TRBJ2-1; the D gene is possibly TRBD1 (5 bases). This CDR3 region has 13 residues. The ends were cut back, 3 bases at V and 9 bases at J, with 12 bases in the middle. CDR1 and CDR2 (germline): KGHSH, LQKENI. For the CDR3, the DNA is TGTGCCAGCTCACCGGTCAGGGTAGGTGAGCAGTTCTTC. As protein: CASSPVRVGEQFF.

The chain combines TRBV10-3 with TRBJ2-1, with 8 bases lining up with TRBD1. Looked up from germline, CDR1 is ENHRY and CDR2 is SYGVKD. This CDR3 is 13 amino acids long. Trimming cost V 7 bases and J 8 bases; bases outside gene matches: 7. The chain's CDR3 is CAITGGSGDEQFF. Here the CDR3 DNA reads TGTGCCATCACAGGGGGCTCTGGGGATGAGCAGTTCTTC.

This clone came up a few times. The chain couples TRBV27 to TRBJ1-3, with D maybe TRBD1 (6 bases). V dropped 5 bases and J dropped 0 bases, with 14 bases sitting between them. This CDR3 spans 16 amino acids. Germline CDR1 and CDR2: MNHEY and SMNVEV (reference sequence). As DNA, the CDR3 is TGTGCCAGCAGTAACCAGGGGTCACGCTCTGGAAACACCATATATTTT. This gives the protein CASSNQGSRSGNTIYF.

This clone was seen a handful of times. The rearrangement uses TRBV5-1 and TRBJ2-2; 8 bases map to TRBD1. Germline V gene data show CDR1 as SGHRS and CDR2 as YFSETQ. Trimming removed 3 bases from V and 2 bases from J; junction bases left unmatched: 3. This CDR3 comprises 15 residues. CDR3 DNA sequence: TGCGCCAGCAGCTCGGGACAGGTTAACACCGGGGAGCTGTTTTTT. This encodes CASSSGQVNTGELFF.

This clone was counted a few times. The chain has TRBV12-5 and TRBJ2-1; D gene uncertain. This CDR3 region has 13 residues. The germline V and J ends were trimmed by 10 bases and 3 bases, with 13 bases remaining between them. Looked up from germline, CDR1 is LGHNT and CDR2 is FRNRAP. CDR3 sequence (DNA): TGTGCTACCTCGGACCGAAACTACAATGAGCAGTTCTTC. Protein: CATSDRNYNEQFF.

Note on this clone: The sample has other DNA sequences that encode this CDR3 too. The CDR3 loop reads CASSLLGYEQYF. DNA for the CDR3: TGTGCCAGCAGTTTATTGGGTTACGAGCAGTACTTC. The chain combines TRBV28 with TRBJ2-7; no clear D. V was shortened by 1 base and J by 4 bases, with 5 bases between the two germline ends. This CDR3 spans 12 amino acids. Germline values: CDR1 MDHEN, CDR2 SYDVKM.

This clone was observed a handful of times. This sequence joins TRBV29-1 and TRBJ1-2; weak D call: TRBD1 (6 bases). The V gene's germline CDR1 is SQVTM and CDR2 ANQGSEA. V lost 7 bases and J 4 bases, leaving 22 bases between the germline ends. The CDR3 covers 15 residues. The CDR3 coding sequence is TGCAGCGCAGGGGCAGGGGCCACCGCGGGCTATGGCTACACCTTC. Its protein product is CSAGAGATAGYGYTF.

The rearrangement links TRBV9 to TRBJ1-2, with 7 bases identical to TRBD1. Looked up from germline, CDR1 is SGDLS and CDR2 is YYNGEE. This CDR3 is built from 15 residues. V shed 0 bases, J shed 4 bases, and the junction held 6 bases outside the gene matches. CDR3 coding DNA: TGTGCCAGCAGCGTAGAGGACAGGAGCGGCTATGGCTACACCTTC. Translated, it gives CASSVEDRSGYGYTF.

This clone occurred a few times. V gene TRBV6-1 combines with J gene TRBJ1-2; D not certain. Trimming took 4 bases from V and 3 from J, leaving 6 bases between them. CDR3 size: 12 residues. Per the germline V gene, CDR1 is MNHNS and CDR2 is SASEGT. This CDR3 reads CASSAIDYGYTF. CDR3 in DNA: TGTGCCAGCAGTGCGATCGACTATGGCTACACCTTC.

The chain recombines TRBV25-1 with TRBJ2-1; 13 bases are shared with TRBD2. Germline V gene sequence: CDR1 MGHDK, CDR2 SYGVNS. This CDR3 has 15 amino acids. The junction had 5 bases not matched to a gene; V was cut back by 6 bases and J by 6 bases. The CDR3 bases are TGTGCCAGCAGCAGGACTAGCGGGAGTATCAATGAGCAGTTCTTC. This translates into CASSRTSGSINEQFF.

This chain links TRBV7-9 with TRBJ1-6; 7 bases align to TRBD1. CDR3 length: 15 residues. The V gene's germline CDR1 is SEHNR and CDR2 FQNEAQ (reference sequence). V shed 5 bases and J 9 bases; nucleotides not matched to a gene: 10. The DNA for the CDR3 is TGTGCCAGCAGCCATCGACAGGGCGTGAGTTCACCCCTCCACTTT. It specifies CASSHRQGVSSPLHF.

For the CDR3, the DNA is TGCAGCGTTTACGATGACCTCAGGGGGCTGGGGAAGGATACGCAGTATTTT. Its translation is CSVYDDLRGLGKDTQYF. This chain joins TRBV29-1 and TRBJ2-3, with 8 bases matching TRBD1. Germline-derived CDR1 and CDR2 are SQVTM and ANQGSEA. V trimming: 5 bases; J trimming: 6 bases; junction bases outside the gene matches: 19. The CDR3 runs to 17 residues.

This clone was seen a handful of times. The chain has TRBV6-6 and TRBJ1-3; 9 nucleotides align to TRBD1. V trimming: 6 bases; J trimming: 3 bases; junction bases outside the gene matches: 6. CDR1 is MNHNY, CDR2 SVGAGI, per germline (reference sequence). The length of the CDR3 is 15 residues. The CDR3 loop reads CASRTGQGGGNTIYF. The CDR3 DNA reads as TGTGCCAGCAGGACGGGACAGGGTGGTGGAAACACCATATATTTT.

The table lists this clone with a few counts. This chain connects TRBV7-3 to TRBJ2-6; unclear D gene. V lost 5 bases to trimming and J lost 1 base, with 6 bases between them. Germline loops: CDR1 SGHTA, CDR2 FQGTGA. This CDR3 has 14 amino acids. In DNA, the CDR3 is TGTGCCAGCAGCGTGGCGTCTGGGGCCAACGTCCTGACTTTC. Its protein is CASSVASGANVLTF.